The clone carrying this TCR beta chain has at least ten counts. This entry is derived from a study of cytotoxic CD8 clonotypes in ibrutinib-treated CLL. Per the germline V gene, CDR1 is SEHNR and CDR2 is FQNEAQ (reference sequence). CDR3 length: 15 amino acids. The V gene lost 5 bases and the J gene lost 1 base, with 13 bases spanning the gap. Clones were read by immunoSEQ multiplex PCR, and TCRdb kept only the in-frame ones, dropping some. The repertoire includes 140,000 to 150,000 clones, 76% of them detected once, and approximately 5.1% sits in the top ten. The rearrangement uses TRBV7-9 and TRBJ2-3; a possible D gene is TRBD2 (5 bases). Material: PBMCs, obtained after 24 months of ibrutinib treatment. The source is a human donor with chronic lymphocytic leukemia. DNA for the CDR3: TGTGCCAGCAGCCCGAGCGGTAGGGGCACAGATACGCAGTATTTT. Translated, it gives CASSPSGRGTDTQYF.